A selection of T cell receptor beta chains follows, all from one sample in a study of blood T cell repertoires in COVID-19. Clones were sequenced by immunoSEQ multiplex PCR, and TCRdb holds only the in-frame ones, with some missing. The sample has 250,000 to 350,000 clones; more than 80% are singletons. The specimen sequenced was peripheral blood. Receptors originate from a woman between 50 and 59 years old with COVID-19, enrolled during active disease. Both conserved end residues are part of each CDR3. A D gene is named only where the DNA matches it firmly. A clone size is listed for some rows: how often the clone was seen (once, few, many), or a class if it is expanded.

j_call: TRBJ2-7; d_call: TRBD2; clone_size: .; v_call: TRBV3-1/TRBV3-2; cdr3_aa: CASSQVLAGGPSYEQYF; cdr3_nt: TGTGCCAGCAGCCAAGTACTAGCGGGAGGGCCGAGCTACGAGCAGTACTTC
j_call: TRBJ1-2; d_call: .; clone_size: .; v_call: TRBV12-3/TRBV12-4; cdr3_aa: CASSLPGDGYTF; cdr3_nt: TGTGCCAGCAGTTTACCAGGGGATGGCTACACCTTC
j_call: TRBJ2-1; d_call: .; clone_size: .; v_call: TRBV19; cdr3_aa: CASSTPSGNEQFF; cdr3_nt: TGTGCCAGTAGTACCCCCTCAGGCAATGAGCAGTTCTTC
j_call: TRBJ1-5; d_call: TRBD1; clone_size: once; v_call: TRBV19; cdr3_aa: CASNKILGTGLNQPQHF; cdr3_nt: TGTGCCAGTAACAAAATACTCGGGACAGGGCTTAATCAGCCCCAGCATTTT
j_call: TRBJ1-2; d_call: .; clone_size: .; v_call: TRBV20-1; cdr3_aa: CSARVGSGYTF; cdr3_nt: TGCAGTGCTAGAGTCGGGTCTGGCTACACCTTC
j_call: TRBJ2-7; d_call: TRBD1; clone_size: .; v_call: TRBV5-8; cdr3_aa: CASSLGTGRYEQYF; cdr3_nt: TGTGCCAGCAGCTTGGGGACAGGACGCTACGAGCAGTACTTC
j_call: TRBJ1-1; d_call: TRBD1; clone_size: .; v_call: TRBV2; cdr3_aa: CASRRPGTGGTEAFF; cdr3_nt: TGTGCCAGCAGGCGTCCCGGGACAGGGGGCACTGAAGCTTTCTTT
j_call: TRBJ1-1; d_call: TRBD1; clone_size: .; v_call: TRBV28; cdr3_aa: CASTPPDREAFF; cdr3_nt: TGTGCCAGCACTCCCCCGGACAGGGAGGCTTTCTTT
j_call: TRBJ2-7; d_call: .; clone_size: .; v_call: TRBV11-3; cdr3_aa: CASSFRSGVLNEQYF; cdr3_nt: TGTGCCAGCAGCTTTCGGTCGGGAGTGCTCAACGAGCAGTACTTC
j_call: TRBJ2-5; d_call: .; clone_size: once; v_call: TRBV5-4; cdr3_aa: CASRSSSRQDQETQYF; cdr3_nt: TGTGCCAGCAGATCCTCCTCCCGGCAGGACCAAGAGACCCAGTACTTC
j_call: TRBJ2-3; d_call: TRBD2; clone_size: .; v_call: TRBV14; cdr3_aa: CASSQGLAGNPDTQYF; cdr3_nt: TGTGCCAGCAGCCAAGGGCTAGCGGGAAACCCAGATACGCAGTATTTT
j_call: TRBJ1-2; d_call: TRBD1; clone_size: .; v_call: TRBV5-8; cdr3_aa: CASSETPRDRWNYGYTF; cdr3_nt: TGTGCCAGCAGCGAGACTCCCCGGGACAGGTGGAACTATGGCTACACCTTC
j_call: TRBJ2-1; d_call: TRBD2; clone_size: .; v_call: TRBV4-2; cdr3_aa: CASSQDPKRGGAFDNEQFF; cdr3_nt: TGTGCCAGCAGCCAAGATCCCAAGCGGGGGGGGGCTTTTGACAATGAGCAGTTCTTC
j_call: TRBJ2-7; d_call: .; clone_size: .; v_call: TRBV15; cdr3_aa: CATSREHRQGKYIYEQYF; cdr3_nt: TGTGCCACCAGCAGAGAGCATCGGCAGGGGAAGTATATCTACGAGCAGTACTTC
j_call: TRBJ2-6; d_call: .; clone_size: .; v_call: TRBV27; cdr3_aa: CASSLRARGISGANVLTF; cdr3_nt: TGTGCCAGCAGTTTACGGGCCAGGGGAATCTCTGGGGCCAACGTCCTGACTTTC
j_call: TRBJ1-2; d_call: .; clone_size: .; v_call: TRBV3-1/TRBV3-2; cdr3_aa: CASSSRTGLGYTF; cdr3_nt: TGTGCCAGCAGCTCCCGGACTGGACTTGGCTACACCTTC
j_call: TRBJ1-2; d_call: TRBD1; clone_size: .; v_call: TRBV6-2/TRBV6-3; cdr3_aa: CASSYQRQGEGYTF; cdr3_nt: TGTGCCAGCAGTTACCAACGACAGGGAGAAGGCTACACCTTC
j_call: TRBJ2-7; d_call: TRBD2; clone_size: .; v_call: TRBV7-9; cdr3_aa: CASSPSRLAGGYEQYF; cdr3_nt: TGTGCCAGCAGCCCCTCCAGGCTAGCGGGAGGCTACGAGCAGTACTTC
j_call: TRBJ2-3; d_call: TRBD1; clone_size: .; v_call: TRBV30; cdr3_aa: CAWSGGTGNTDTQYF; cdr3_nt: TGTGCCTGGAGTGGCGGGACAGGGAACACAGATACGCAGTATTTT
j_call: TRBJ2-5; d_call: .; clone_size: .; v_call: TRBV24-1; cdr3_aa: CATSDLKAGRAETQYF; cdr3_nt: TGTGCCACCAGTGATTTGAAGGCGGGCCGGGCAGAGACCCAGTACTTC
j_call: TRBJ1-2; d_call: TRBD1; clone_size: .; v_call: TRBV30; cdr3_aa: CAWSVRTGAFYGYTF; cdr3_nt: TGTGCCTGGAGTGTCCGGACAGGGGCCTTCTATGGCTACACCTTC
j_call: TRBJ2-1; d_call: TRBD2; clone_size: .; v_call: TRBV7-7; cdr3_aa: CASTRLAGGPEDEQFF; cdr3_nt: TGTGCCAGCACCCGACTAGCGGGAGGGCCCGAAGATGAGCAGTTCTTC
j_call: TRBJ2-7; d_call: TRBD1; clone_size: once; v_call: TRBV18; cdr3_aa: CASSPGQRGREQYF; cdr3_nt: TGTGCCAGCTCACCGGGACAGAGGGGGCGCGAGCAGTACTTC
j_call: TRBJ1-2; d_call: .; clone_size: .; v_call: TRBV6-5; cdr3_aa: CASSEQGYGYTF; cdr3_nt: TGTGCCAGCTCCGAACAGGGTTATGGCTACACCTTC
j_call: TRBJ2-7; d_call: .; clone_size: .; v_call: TRBV6-1; cdr3_aa: CASSEFNAGTYEQYF; cdr3_nt: TGTGCCAGCAGTGAGTTCAACGCCGGTACCTACGAGCAGTACTTC
j_call: TRBJ2-4; d_call: .; clone_size: once; v_call: TRBV27; cdr3_aa: CASSTRGSHIQYF; cdr3_nt: TGTGCCAGCAGTACCAGGGGCTCCCACATTCAGTACTTC
j_call: TRBJ2-2; d_call: .; clone_size: .; v_call: TRBV4-2; cdr3_aa: CASSQERGYTGELFF; cdr3_nt: TGTGCCAGCAGCCAAGAAAGGGGTTACACCGGGGAGCTGTTTTTT
j_call: TRBJ2-4; d_call: .; clone_size: .; v_call: TRBV5-6; cdr3_aa: CASSLGGQGGPIQYF; cdr3_nt: TGTGCCAGCAGCTTGGGGGGCCAGGGTGGGCCAATTCAGTACTTC
j_call: TRBJ1-1; d_call: TRBD1; clone_size: .; v_call: TRBV3-1/TRBV3-2; cdr3_aa: CASSSRDREGGEAFF; cdr3_nt: TGTGCCAGCAGCAGCCGGGACAGGGAAGGGGGTGAAGCTTTCTTT
j_call: TRBJ2-7; d_call: TRBD2; clone_size: .; v_call: TRBV5-4; cdr3_aa: CASSPLAGETYEQYF; cdr3_nt: TGTGCCAGCAGCCCGCTAGCGGGAGAGACCTACGAGCAGTACTTC
j_call: TRBJ2-7; d_call: .; clone_size: .; v_call: TRBV7-9; cdr3_aa: CASSREAGTTYEQYF; cdr3_nt: TGTGCCAGCAGCCGAGAGGCGGGCACTACCTACGAGCAGTACTTC
j_call: TRBJ1-3; d_call: .; clone_size: few; v_call: TRBV5-1; cdr3_aa: CASSSRVGGNTIYF; cdr3_nt: TGCGCCAGCAGCTCCAGGGTTGGTGGAAACACCATATATTTT
j_call: TRBJ1-2; d_call: .; clone_size: .; v_call: TRBV7-6; cdr3_aa: CASSNTGNYGYTF; cdr3_nt: TGTGCCAGCAGCAACACAGGGAACTATGGCTACACCTTC
j_call: TRBJ1-2; d_call: TRBD1; clone_size: .; v_call: TRBV5-5; cdr3_aa: CASSPGQGGGYTF; cdr3_nt: TGTGCCAGCAGCCCAGGACAGGGCGGCGGCTACACCTTC
j_call: TRBJ2-2; d_call: TRBD2; clone_size: .; v_call: TRBV19; cdr3_aa: CASSSWANPLAGGGTGELFF; cdr3_nt: TGTGCCAGTAGTTCTTGGGCCAATCCACTAGCGGGAGGGGGCACCGGGGAGCTGTTTTTT
j_call: TRBJ2-7; d_call: .; clone_size: once; v_call: TRBV4-3; cdr3_aa: CASSHWDSSYEQYF; cdr3_nt: TGCGCCAGCAGCCACTGGGACTCATCCTACGAGCAGTACTTC
j_call: TRBJ1-1; d_call: TRBD1; clone_size: .; v_call: TRBV19; cdr3_aa: CASSLGQGVKGTEAFF; cdr3_nt: TGTGCCAGTAGTCTGGGACAGGGGGTAAAGGGCACTGAAGCTTTCTTT
j_call: TRBJ1-1; d_call: .; clone_size: .; v_call: TRBV19; cdr3_aa: CASSIQENTEAFF; cdr3_nt: TGTGCCAGTAGTATCCAGGAGAACACTGAAGCTTTCTTT
j_call: TRBJ2-1; d_call: .; clone_size: .; v_call: TRBV4-3; cdr3_aa: CASSERLGVLYNEQFF; cdr3_nt: TGCGCCAGCAGTGAAAGACTAGGGGTTCTGTACAATGAGCAGTTCTTC
j_call: TRBJ1-1; d_call: TRBD1; clone_size: .; v_call: TRBV6-5; cdr3_aa: CASSLVTGVNTEAFF; cdr3_nt: TGTGCCAGCAGTTTGGTGACAGGGGTGAACACTGAAGCTTTCTTT
j_call: TRBJ1-2; d_call: TRBD1; clone_size: .; v_call: TRBV7-2; cdr3_aa: CASSLADRGNGYTF; cdr3_nt: TGTGCCAGCAGCTTAGCGGACAGGGGAAACGGCTACACCTTC
j_call: TRBJ2-1; d_call: .; clone_size: few; v_call: TRBV7-9; cdr3_aa: CASSLGTYNEQFF; cdr3_nt: TGTGCCAGCAGCCTCGGGACCTACAATGAGCAGTTCTTC
j_call: TRBJ1-1; d_call: .; clone_size: .; v_call: TRBV19; cdr3_aa: CASSPGTLRYTEAFF; cdr3_nt: TGTGCCAGTAGCCCCGGGACACTACGGTACACTGAAGCTTTCTTT
j_call: TRBJ2-3; d_call: TRBD2; clone_size: .; v_call: TRBV30; cdr3_aa: CAWKARAAGVKDTQYF; cdr3_nt: TGTGCCTGGAAAGCTCGGGCGGCGGGAGTGAAGGATACGCAGTATTTT
j_call: TRBJ2-1; d_call: .; clone_size: .; v_call: TRBV30; cdr3_aa: CAHNGDLNYNEQFF; cdr3_nt: TGTGCCCACAACGGGGACTTAAACTACAATGAGCAGTTCTTC
j_call: TRBJ2-5; d_call: TRBD2; clone_size: few; v_call: TRBV10-2; cdr3_aa: CASSPGGVQTQYF; cdr3_nt: TGCGCCAGCAGCCCCGGGGGGGTGCAGACCCAGTACTTC
j_call: TRBJ2-7; d_call: .; clone_size: .; v_call: TRBV6-5; cdr3_aa: CASSKTSSYEQYF; cdr3_nt: TGTGCCAGCAGTAAGACAAGCTCCTACGAGCAGTACTTC
j_call: TRBJ1-5; d_call: .; clone_size: .; v_call: TRBV19; cdr3_aa: CASSIQGARQPQHF; cdr3_nt: TGTGCCAGTAGTATACAGGGTGCCCGTCAGCCCCAGCATTTT
j_call: TRBJ2-2; d_call: .; clone_size: .; v_call: TRBV5-8; cdr3_aa: CASSTNFGELFF; cdr3_nt: TGTGCCAGCAGCACCAACTTCGGGGAGCTGTTTTTT
j_call: TRBJ2-3; d_call: .; clone_size: .; v_call: TRBV19; cdr3_aa: CASSAQPGHSTDTQYF; cdr3_nt: TGTGCCAGTAGTGCCCAACCGGGACACAGCACAGATACGCAGTATTTT
j_call: TRBJ2-1; d_call: TRBD2; clone_size: .; v_call: TRBV15; cdr3_aa: CATSRDPAGGSNEQFF; cdr3_nt: TGTGCCACCAGCAGAGATCCCGCGGGAGGGAGCAATGAGCAGTTCTTC
j_call: TRBJ1-2; d_call: .; clone_size: .; v_call: TRBV27; cdr3_aa: CASSPWTGYYGYTF; cdr3_nt: TGTGCCAGCAGTCCTTGGACGGGGTACTATGGCTACACCTTC
j_call: TRBJ1-2; d_call: .; clone_size: .; v_call: TRBV24-1; cdr3_aa: CATSDASTGGYTF; cdr3_nt: TGTGCCACCAGTGATGCATCAACGGGTGGCTACACCTTC
j_call: TRBJ2-1; d_call: .; clone_size: .; v_call: TRBV29-1; cdr3_aa: CSVEGSGDFYNEQFF; cdr3_nt: TGCAGCGTTGAAGGAAGCGGAGACTTCTACAATGAGCAGTTCTTC
j_call: TRBJ1-1; d_call: TRBD1; clone_size: .; v_call: TRBV6-5; cdr3_aa: CASPRTGGTEAFF; cdr3_nt: TGTGCCAGCCCCCGGACAGGGGGCACTGAAGCTTTCTTT